This T cell receptor beta chain was retrieved from a study of metastatic and nonmetastatic thyroid tumors. The CDR3 is 11 amino acids. Trimming shortened V by 5 bases and J by 7 bases, and 8 bases separated the two germline ends. Germline loops: CDR1 MNHEY, CDR2 SVGEGT. Via MiXCR, TCRdb re-called the PCR reads. Here the sample spans roughly 14,000 clones, around 22% being singletons. By proportion, this clone is medium-sized. Its matching antigen is unknown. Whole-study results and caveats: As reported, TCR beta diversity in blood and tumor was significantly higher in malignant thyroid tumors than in benign nodules.

Among the patients, none had received any treatment before thyroid surgery. This chain joins TRBV6-2 or TRBV6-3 and TRBJ1-2; no clear D. The TCR originated in a female donor with papillary thyroid cancer or a benign thyroid nodule (not recorded which). Some clones in this sample may be carry-over from other donors' samples. What was sequenced was blood. In DNA form, the CDR3 reads TGTGCCAGCAGTACCATGGGTGGCTACACCTTC. This sequence encodes CASSTMGGYTF.